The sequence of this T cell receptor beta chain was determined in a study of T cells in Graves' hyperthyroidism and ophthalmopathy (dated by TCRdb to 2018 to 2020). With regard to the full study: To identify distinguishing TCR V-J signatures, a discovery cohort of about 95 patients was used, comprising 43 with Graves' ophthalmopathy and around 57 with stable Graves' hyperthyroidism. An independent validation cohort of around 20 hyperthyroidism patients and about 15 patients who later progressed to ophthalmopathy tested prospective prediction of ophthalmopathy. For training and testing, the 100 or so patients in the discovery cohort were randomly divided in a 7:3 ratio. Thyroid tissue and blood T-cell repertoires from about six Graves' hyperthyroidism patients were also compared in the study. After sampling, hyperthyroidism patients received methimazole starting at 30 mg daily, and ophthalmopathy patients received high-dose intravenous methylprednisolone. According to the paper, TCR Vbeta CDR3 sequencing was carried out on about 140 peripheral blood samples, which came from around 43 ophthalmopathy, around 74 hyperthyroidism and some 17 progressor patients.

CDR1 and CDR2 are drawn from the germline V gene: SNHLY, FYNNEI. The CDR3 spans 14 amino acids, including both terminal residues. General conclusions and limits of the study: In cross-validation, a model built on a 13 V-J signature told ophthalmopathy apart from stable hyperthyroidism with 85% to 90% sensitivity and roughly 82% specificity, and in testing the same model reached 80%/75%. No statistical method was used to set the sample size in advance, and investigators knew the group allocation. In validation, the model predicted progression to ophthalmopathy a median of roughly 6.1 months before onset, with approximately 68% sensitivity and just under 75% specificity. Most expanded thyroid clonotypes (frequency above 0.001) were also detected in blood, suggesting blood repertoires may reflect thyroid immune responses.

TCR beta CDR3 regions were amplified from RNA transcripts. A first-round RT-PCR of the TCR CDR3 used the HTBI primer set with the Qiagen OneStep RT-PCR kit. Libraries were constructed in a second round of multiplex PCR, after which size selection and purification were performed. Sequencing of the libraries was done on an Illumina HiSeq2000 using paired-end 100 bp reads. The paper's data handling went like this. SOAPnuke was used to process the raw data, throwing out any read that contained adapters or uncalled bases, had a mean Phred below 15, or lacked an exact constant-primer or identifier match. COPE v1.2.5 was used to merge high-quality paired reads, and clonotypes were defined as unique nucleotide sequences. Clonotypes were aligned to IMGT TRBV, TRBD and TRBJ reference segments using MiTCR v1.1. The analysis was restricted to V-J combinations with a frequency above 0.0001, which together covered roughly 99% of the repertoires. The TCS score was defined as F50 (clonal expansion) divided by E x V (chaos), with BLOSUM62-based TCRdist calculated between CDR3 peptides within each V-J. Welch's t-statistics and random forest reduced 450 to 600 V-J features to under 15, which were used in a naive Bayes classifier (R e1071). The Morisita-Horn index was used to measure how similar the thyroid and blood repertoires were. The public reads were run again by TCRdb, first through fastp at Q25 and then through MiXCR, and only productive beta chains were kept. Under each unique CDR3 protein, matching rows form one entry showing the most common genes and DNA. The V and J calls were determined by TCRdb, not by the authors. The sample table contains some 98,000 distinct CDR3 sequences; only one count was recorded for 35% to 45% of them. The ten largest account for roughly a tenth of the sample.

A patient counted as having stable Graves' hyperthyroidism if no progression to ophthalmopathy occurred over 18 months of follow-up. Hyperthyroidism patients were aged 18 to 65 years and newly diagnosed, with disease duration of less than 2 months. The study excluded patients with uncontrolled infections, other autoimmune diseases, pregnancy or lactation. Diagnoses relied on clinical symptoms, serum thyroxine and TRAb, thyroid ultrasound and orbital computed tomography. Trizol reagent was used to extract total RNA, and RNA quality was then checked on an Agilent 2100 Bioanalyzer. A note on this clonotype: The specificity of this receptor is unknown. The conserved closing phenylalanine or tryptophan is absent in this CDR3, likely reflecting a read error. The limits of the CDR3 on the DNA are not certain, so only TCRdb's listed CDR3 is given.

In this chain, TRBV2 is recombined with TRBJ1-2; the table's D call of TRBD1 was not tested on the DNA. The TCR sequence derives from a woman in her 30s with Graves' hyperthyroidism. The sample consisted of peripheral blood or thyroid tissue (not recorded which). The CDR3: CASRPGTGQFGFTL.